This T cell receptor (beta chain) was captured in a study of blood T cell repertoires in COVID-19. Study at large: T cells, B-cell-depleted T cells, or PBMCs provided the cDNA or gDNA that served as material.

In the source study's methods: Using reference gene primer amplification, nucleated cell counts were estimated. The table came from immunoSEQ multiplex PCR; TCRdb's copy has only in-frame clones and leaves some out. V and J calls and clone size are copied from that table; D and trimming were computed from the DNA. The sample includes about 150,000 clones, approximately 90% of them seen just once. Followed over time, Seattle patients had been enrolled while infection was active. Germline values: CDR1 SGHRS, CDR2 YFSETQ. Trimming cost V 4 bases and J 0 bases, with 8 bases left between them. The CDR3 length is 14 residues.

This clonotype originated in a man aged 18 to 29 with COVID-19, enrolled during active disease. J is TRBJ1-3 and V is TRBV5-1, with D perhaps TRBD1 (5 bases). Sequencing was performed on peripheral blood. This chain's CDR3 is CASSPTVSGNTIYF. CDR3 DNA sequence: TGCGCCAGCAGCCCGACAGTCTCTGGAAACACCATATATTTT. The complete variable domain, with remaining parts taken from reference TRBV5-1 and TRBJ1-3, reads KAGVTQTPRYLIKTRGQQVTLSCSPISGHRSVSWYQQTPGQGLQFLFEYFSETQRNKGNFPGRFSGRQFSNSRSEMNVSTLELGDSALYLCASSPTVSGNTIYFGEGSWLTVV.